This record concerns one TCR beta chain sequence. Its target is unknown. This record belongs to a study of Ad26.COV2.S vaccination and SARS-CoV-2 variants. Points from the study as a whole: Vaccine recipients posted higher spike-specific TCR breadth than their placebo counterparts.

The trim removed 5 bases at V and 4 bases at J, leaving 6 bases unmatched. The CDR3 consists of 15 residues. The germline CDR1 and CDR2 sequences are SEHNR and FQNEAQ (reference sequence). Treatment: around 19 received Ad26.COV2.S at low or high dose, single or two shots; about 5 received placebo; per-sample allocation not given. Following the first vaccine or placebo injection, samples were taken on day 63. The vaccine antigen was prefusion-stabilized Wuhan SARS-CoV-2 spike. Using immunoSEQ multiplex PCR, the repertoire was profiled, and TCRdb retains in-frame clones only, with some absent. This table has around 450,000 clones, 80% to 95% appearing once.

This TCR was recovered from a person aged 18-65 years who received the Ad26.COV2.S COVID-19 vaccine or a placebo. The rearrangement uses TRBV7-9 and TRBJ2-7; 12 nucleotides agree with TRBD1. The material sequenced was peripheral blood, taken in a trial of Ad26.COV2.S vaccine versus placebo. CDR3: CASSARDRGQYEQYF. The CDR3 nucleotides are TGTGCCAGCAGCGCCCGGGACAGGGGGCAGTACGAGCAGTACTTC.